This T cell receptor beta chain was sequenced for a study of T-cell memory formation after mild COVID-19. This clonotype was counted only a few times. After removal of 7 bases from V and 10 bases from J, the junction contained 15 bases not matched to a gene. This CDR3 is 15 amino acids long. TCRdb used MiXCR to reprocess the 5' RACE reads, holding one entry per CDR3 protein. Among about 430,000 distinct CDR3 sequences listed, about 24% were seen once. The receptor's source is an adult woman who had mild COVID-19 (a few samples of this study predate the infection). Cell type and time point are not known. The sample taken for sequencing was PBMCs or a T cell subset sorted from them (not recorded which). The chain joins TRBV12-3 or TRBV12-4 to TRBJ2-5; 10 nucleotides align to TRBD1. The CDR3 is CASTPSSGTGESQYF. CDR3 nucleotide sequence: TGTGCCAGCACCCCGAGCTCCGGGACAGGGGAAAGCCAGTACTTC.